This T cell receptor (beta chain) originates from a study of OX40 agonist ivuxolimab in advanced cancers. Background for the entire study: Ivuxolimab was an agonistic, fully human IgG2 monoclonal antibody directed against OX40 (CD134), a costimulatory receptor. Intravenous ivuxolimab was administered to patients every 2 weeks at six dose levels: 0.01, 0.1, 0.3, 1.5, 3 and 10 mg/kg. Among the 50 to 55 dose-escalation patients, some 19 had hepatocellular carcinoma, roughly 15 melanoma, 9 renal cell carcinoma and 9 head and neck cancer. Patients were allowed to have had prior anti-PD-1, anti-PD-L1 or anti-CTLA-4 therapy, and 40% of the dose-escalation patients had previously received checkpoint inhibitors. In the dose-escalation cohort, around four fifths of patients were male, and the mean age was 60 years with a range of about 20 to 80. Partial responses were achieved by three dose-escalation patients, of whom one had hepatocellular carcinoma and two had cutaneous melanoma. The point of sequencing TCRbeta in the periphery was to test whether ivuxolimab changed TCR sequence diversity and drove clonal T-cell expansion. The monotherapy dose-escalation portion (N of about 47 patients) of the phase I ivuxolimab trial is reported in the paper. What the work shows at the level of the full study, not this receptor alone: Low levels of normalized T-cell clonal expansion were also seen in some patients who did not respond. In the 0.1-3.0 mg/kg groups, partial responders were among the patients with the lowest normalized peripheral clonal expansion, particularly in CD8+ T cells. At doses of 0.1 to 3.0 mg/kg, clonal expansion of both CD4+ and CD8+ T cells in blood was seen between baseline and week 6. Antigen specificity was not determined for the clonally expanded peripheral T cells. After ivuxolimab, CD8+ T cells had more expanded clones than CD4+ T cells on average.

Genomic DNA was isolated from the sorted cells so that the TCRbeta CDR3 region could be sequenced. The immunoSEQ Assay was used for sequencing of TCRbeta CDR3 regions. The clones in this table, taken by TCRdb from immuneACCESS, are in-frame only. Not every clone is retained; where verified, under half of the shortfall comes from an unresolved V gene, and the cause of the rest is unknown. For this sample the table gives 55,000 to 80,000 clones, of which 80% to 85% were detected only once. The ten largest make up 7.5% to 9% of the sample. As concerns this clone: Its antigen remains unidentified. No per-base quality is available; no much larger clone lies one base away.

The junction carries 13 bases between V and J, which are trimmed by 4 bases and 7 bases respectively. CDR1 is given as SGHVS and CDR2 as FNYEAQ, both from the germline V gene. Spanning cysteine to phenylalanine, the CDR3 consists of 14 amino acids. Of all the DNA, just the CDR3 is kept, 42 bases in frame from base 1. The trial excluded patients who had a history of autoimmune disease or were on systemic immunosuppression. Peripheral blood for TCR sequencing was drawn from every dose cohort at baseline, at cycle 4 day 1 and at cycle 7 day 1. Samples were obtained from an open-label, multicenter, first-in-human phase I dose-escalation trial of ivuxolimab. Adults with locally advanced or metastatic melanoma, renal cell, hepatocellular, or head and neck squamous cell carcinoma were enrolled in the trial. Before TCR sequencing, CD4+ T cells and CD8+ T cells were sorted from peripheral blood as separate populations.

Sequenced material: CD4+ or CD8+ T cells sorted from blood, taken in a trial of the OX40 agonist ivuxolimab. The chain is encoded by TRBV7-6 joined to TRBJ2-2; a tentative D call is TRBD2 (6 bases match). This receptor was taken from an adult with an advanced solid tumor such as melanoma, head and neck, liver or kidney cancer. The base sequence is TGTGCCAGCAGCTCATTACCCGGGGGCGGGGAGCTGTTTTTT. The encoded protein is CASSSLPGGGELFF.